The 21 T cell receptor beta chains reported below all come from one sample, sequenced in a study of human T cells and chemical hapten exposure (TCRdb year 2021). Total RNA was extracted from unfractionated whole blood collected in Tempus Blood RNA tubes. The library was prepared using 5' RACE. TCRdb shows the sequencer as Illumina MiSeq. TCRdb reprocessed the public reads (quality trimming at Q25 with fastp, clone calling with MiXCR) and kept in-frame beta chains. Every CDR3 protein is listed once, alongside the most common genes and DNA of its rows. Present in this sample are roughly 110,000 distinct CDR3 sequences, approximately 20% of which were seen just once. The ten largest account for 2.8% of the sample. Every receptor here comes from a human donor in good health.

The chain couples TRBV30 to TRBJ1-4; weak D call: TRBD1 (5 bases). CDR1 GTSNPN and CDR2 SVGIG come from the germline V gene (reference sequence). The V end was cut by 4 bases, the J end by 2 bases, with 17 bases between. The CDR3 loop spans 16 amino acids. CDR3 nucleotide sequence: TGTGCCTGGAACGTCAGGGAATCATCGACTAATGAAAAACTGTTTTTT. Protein: CAWNVRESSTNEKLFF.

The V gene is TRBV28, the J gene TRBJ1-1; 7 bases agree with TRBD1. The CDR3 has 14 residues. Germline assignment: CDR1 MDHEN and CDR2 SYDVKM. V lost 5 bases to trimming and J lost 5 bases; unmatched junction nucleotides: 8. The CDR3 spells CASSRQGFETEAFF. CDR3 DNA: TGTGCCAGCAGTCGACAGGGTTTTGAAACTGAAGCTTTCTTT.

Only a few counts were recorded for this clonotype. The chain is built from TRBV4-1 and TRBJ2-2; D is ambiguous. Deletions cut 1 base from V and 6 bases from J, with 6 bases between. The CDR3 is 13 residues long. Germline V lookup: CDR1 MGHRA, CDR2 YSYEKL. The CDR3 DNA reads TGCGCCAGCAGCCAAGCTTTGGCCGGGGAGCTGTTTTTT. Protein: CASSQALAGELFF.

The chain combines TRBV29-1 with TRBJ2-2; TRBD1 is a possible D gene (5 bases). The CDR3 loop spans 12 amino acids. Germline V lookup: CDR1 SQVTM, CDR2 ANQGSEA. CDR3 sequence reads: CSGQGNTGELFF. Written as DNA, the CDR3 is TGCAGTGGGCAGGGGAACACCGGGGAGCTGTTTTTT.

The table lists this clonotype with a few counts. The chain recombines TRBV13 with TRBJ2-7; TRBD2 might be the D (5 bases). The V gene lost 3 bases and the J gene lost 7 bases, with 16 bases spanning the gap. The CDR3 totals 14 residues. Germline V CDR1 and CDR2: PRHDT, FYEKMQ (reference sequence). The chain's CDR3 is CASSFRMTGWEQYF. The CDR3 DNA sequence: TGTGCCAGCAGCTTTCGCATGACGGGGTGGGAGCAGTACTTC.

The rearrangement uses TRBV7-9 and TRBJ1-3; D not resolved. The V and J ends lost 8 bases and 0 bases respectively, with 11 bases between them. Germline assignment: CDR1 SEHNR and CDR2 FQNEAQ (reference sequence). This CDR3 spans 14 amino acids. The CDR3 here is CASSEVFSGNTIYF. In DNA form, the CDR3 reads TGTGCCAGCTCAGAGGTATTCTCTGGAAACACCATATATTTT.

This clonotype was seen more than once but under ten times. The rearrangement joins TRBV4-1 to TRBJ2-7, with D uncertain. Trimming left V 1 base short and J 3 bases short, with 10 bases between. The CDR3 is 14 residues long. From germline, CDR1 is MGHRA and CDR2 YSYEKL. The DNA for the CDR3 is TGCGCCAGCAGCCAAGGAGGCAGAGACTACGAGCAGTACTTC. The encoded protein is CASSQGGRDYEQYF.

The genes are TRBV11-2 and TRBJ2-7; 7 nucleotides agree with TRBD1. CDR3 length equals 17 residues. In germline, CDR1 is SGHAT, CDR2 FQNNGV. J was trimmed by 1 base and V by 4 bases; bases with no gene match: 13. The CDR3 sequence is CASSSLGLRDSSYEQYF. CDR3 in DNA: TGTGCCAGCAGCTCGCTGGGCCTCCGGGACAGTTCCTACGAGCAGTACTTC. The full variable domain, in which reference TRBV11-2 and TRBJ2-7 provide the parts outside the CDR3, is EAGVAQSPRYKIIEKRQSVAFWCNPISGHATLYWYQQILGQGPKLLIQFQNNGVVDDSQLPKDRFSAERLKGVDSTLKIQPAKLEDSAVYLCASSSLGLRDSSYEQYFGPGTRLTVT.

This chain uses TRBV29-1 with TRBJ2-5; a possible D gene is TRBD1 (5 bases). This CDR3 is built from 12 residues. Germline CDR1 is SQVTM and CDR2 is ANQGSEA. The V gene lost 4 bases and the J gene lost 1 base, with 7 bases spanning the gap. CDR3 in amino acids: CSVAGLQETQYF. CDR3 bases: TGCAGCGTTGCAGGGCTCCAAGAGACCCAGTACTTC.

This chain uses TRBV5-1 with TRBJ1-3; D is undetermined. Germline CDR1 SGHRS, CDR2 YFSETQ. CDR3 size: 16 residues. Trimming left V 1 base short and J 0 bases short, with 11 bases between. CDR3 amino acids: CASSLRSESSGNTIYF. Here the CDR3 DNA reads TGCGCCAGCAGCTTGCGTTCCGAGAGCTCTGGAAACACCATATATTTT. The variable domain in full, with the rest retrieved from reference TRBV5-1 and TRBJ1-3, is KAGVTQTPRYLIKTRGQQVTLSCSPISGHRSVSWYQQTPGQGLQFLFEYFSETQRNKGNFPGRFSGRQFSNSRSEMNVSTLELGDSALYLCASSLRSESSGNTIYFGEGSWLTVV.

This clonotype was found a few times. The chain uses TRBV27 and TRBJ1-2; TRBD1 is a possible D gene (6 bases). The ends were cut back, 4 bases at V and 0 bases at J, with 24 bases in the middle. Germline V gene sequence: CDR1 MNHEY, CDR2 SMNVEV (reference sequence). This CDR3 region has 19 residues. CDR3 in amino acids: CASSSYRRSQGLSNYGYTF. As DNA, the CDR3 is TGTGCCAGCAGTTCATACAGGAGATCCCAGGGGCTGTCTAACTATGGCTACACCTTC.

In its sample, this clonotype was seen a few times. The rearrangement joins TRBV7-8 to TRBJ2-3; D perhaps matches TRBD1 (5 bases). V lost 2 bases to trimming and J lost 4 bases, with 10 bases between them. Germline V CDR1 and CDR2: SGHVS, FQNEAQ. CDR3 size: 14 residues. The CDR3 DNA follows: TGTGCCAGCAGCTTAATAGGGGATGCAGATACGCAGTATTTT. It yields the protein CASSLIGDADTQYF.

This clonotype was recorded a few times. The chain joins TRBV3-1 to TRBJ1-1; D call uncertain. The V end lost 0 bases, the J end lost 3 bases, and 8 bases lay between the germline ends. Per germline, CDR1 LGHDT and CDR2 YNNKEL (reference sequence). The CDR3 is made up of 14 amino acids. The CDR3 here is CASSQDLGYTEAFF. CDR3 nucleotide sequence: TGTGCCAGCAGCCAAGATCTGGGGTACACTGAAGCTTTCTTT.

The CDR3 sequence: CAWKGTGFSGNTIYF. The CDR3 DNA sequence: TGTGCCTGGAAGGGGACAGGATTCTCTGGAAACACCATATATTTT. This chain connects TRBV30 to TRBJ1-3; 8 positions agree with TRBD1. The germline gives CDR1 GTSNPN, CDR2 SVGIG (reference sequence). There are 15 residues in the CDR3. Unmatched junction bases numbered 5, after V lost 4 bases and J lost 0 bases.

The V gene is TRBV18, the J gene TRBJ1-5; the D gene is possibly TRBD1 (5 bases). This CDR3 has 16 residues. Germline V gene sequence: CDR1 KGHSH, CDR2 LQKENI. V lost 5 bases and J lost 1, with 15 bases in between. The CDR3 nucleotides read TGTGCCAGCTCAGTGACAGCCCCAGGGAGCAATCAGCCCCAGCATTTT. It codes for CASSVTAPGSNQPQHF. Based on the CDR3 plus reference TRBV18 and TRBJ1-5, the full variable domain is NAGVMQNPRHLVRRRGQEARLRCSPMKGHSHVYWYRQLPEEGLKFMVYLQKENIIDESGMPKERFSAEFPKEGPSILRIQQVVRGDSAAYFCASSVTAPGSNQPQHFGDGTRLSIL.

CDR3 sequence reads: CATMGGLLTDTQYF. As DNA, the CDR3 is TGTGCCACCATGGGGGGGCTCCTCACAGATACGCAGTATTTT. The chain recombines TRBV24-1 with TRBJ2-3, with D maybe TRBD2 (7 bases). CDR1 KGHDR and CDR2 SFDVKD come from the germline V gene. Trimming removed 8 bases at V and 2 bases at J, with 13 bases between. The CDR3 totals 14 residues.

This clonotype has just a few counts. This rearrangement joins TRBV7-9 to TRBJ1-2; TRBD1 matches at 7 bases. V lost 5 bases and J lost 5; bases outside the gene matches: 11. This CDR3 has 15 amino acids. The germline V gene encodes CDR1 SEHNR and CDR2 FQNEAQ (reference sequence). CDR3 sequence: CASSTDRVIGYGYTF. The CDR3 DNA reads as TGTGCCAGCAGCACAGACAGGGTAATAGGGTATGGCTACACCTTC.

This sequence joins TRBV20-1 and TRBJ2-2; 9 nucleotides agree with TRBD1. With 3 bases clipped from V and 5 bases from J, the junction kept 7 bases outside the gene matches. In germline, CDR1 is DFQATT, CDR2 SNEGSKA (reference sequence). The CDR3 extends over 15 amino acids. CDR3 protein: CSASGSGQGTGELFF. The CDR3, as DNA: TGCAGTGCTAGTGGGAGCGGACAGGGGACCGGGGAGCTGTTTTTT.

This clonotype was seen a single time. This chain connects TRBV29-1 to TRBJ2-1, with 12 bases fitting TRBD2. The CDR3 totals 12 residues. CDR1 SQVTM and CDR2 ANQGSEA come from the germline V gene. The V gene end was trimmed by 6 bases and the J gene end by 12 bases; junction bases not matched to a gene: 6. CDR3 in DNA: TGCAGCGTCGAGGGGACTAGCGGGTCGCAGTTCTTC. Residues: CSVEGTSGSQFF.

There are a few counts of this clonotype. CDR3 in amino acids: CASSLLAGLDTQYF. CDR3 DNA sequence: TGTGCCAGCAGTCTACTAGCGGGGTTAGATACGCAGTATTTT. V is TRBV6-2 or TRBV6-3 and J is TRBJ2-3, with 10 bases identical to TRBD2. The CDR3 covers 14 residues. Germline V gives CDR1 MNHEY, CDR2 SVGEGT. With 5 bases clipped from V and 5 bases from J, the junction kept 4 bases outside the gene matches.

Only a few counts were recorded for this clonotype. The chain uses TRBV4-1 and TRBJ1-4, with D possibly being TRBD1 (5 bases). Deletions cut 0 bases from V and 9 bases from J, with 14 bases between. CDR1 is MGHRA and CDR2 is YSYEKL in the germline V gene. There are 15 residues in the CDR3. The CDR3 protein is CASSQEGTSWQKLFF. DNA of the CDR3: TGCGCCAGCAGCCAAGAAGGGACCTCCTGGCAAAAACTGTTTTTT.